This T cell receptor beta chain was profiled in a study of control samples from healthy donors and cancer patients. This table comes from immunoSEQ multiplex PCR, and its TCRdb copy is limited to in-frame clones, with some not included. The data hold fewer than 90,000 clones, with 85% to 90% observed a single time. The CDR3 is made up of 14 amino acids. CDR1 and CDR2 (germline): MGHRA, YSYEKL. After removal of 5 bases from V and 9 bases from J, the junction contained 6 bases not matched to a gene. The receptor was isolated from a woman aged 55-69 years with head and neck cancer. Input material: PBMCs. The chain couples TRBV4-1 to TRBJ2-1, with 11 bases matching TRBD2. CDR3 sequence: CASSLAGGPVEQFF. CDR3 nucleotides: TGCGCCAGCAGCTTAGCGGGAGGGCCTGTTGAGCAGTTCTTC.